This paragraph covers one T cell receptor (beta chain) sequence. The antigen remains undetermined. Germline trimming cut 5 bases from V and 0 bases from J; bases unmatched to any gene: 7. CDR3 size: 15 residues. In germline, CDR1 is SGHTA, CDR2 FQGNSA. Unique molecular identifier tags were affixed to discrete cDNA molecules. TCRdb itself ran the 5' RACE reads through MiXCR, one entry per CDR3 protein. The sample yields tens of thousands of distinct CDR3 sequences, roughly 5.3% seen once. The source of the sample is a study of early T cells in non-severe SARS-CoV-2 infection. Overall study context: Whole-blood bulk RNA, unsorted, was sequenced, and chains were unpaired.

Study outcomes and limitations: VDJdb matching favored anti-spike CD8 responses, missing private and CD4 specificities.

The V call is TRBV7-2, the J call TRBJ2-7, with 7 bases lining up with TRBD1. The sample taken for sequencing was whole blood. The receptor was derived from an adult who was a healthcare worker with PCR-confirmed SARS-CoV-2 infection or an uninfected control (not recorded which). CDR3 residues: CASSPTDRSSYEQYF. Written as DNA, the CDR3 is TGTGCCAGCAGCCCCACGGACAGGAGCTCCTACGAGCAGTACTTC. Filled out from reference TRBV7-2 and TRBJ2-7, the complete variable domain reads GAGVSQSPSNKVTEKGKDVELRCDPISGHTALYWYRQSLGQGLEFLIYFQGNSAPDKSGLPSDRFSAERTGGSVSTLTIQRTQQEDSAVYLCASSPTDRSSYEQYFGPGTRLTVT.